Shown below are 29 T cell receptor beta chains from a single sample sequenced in a study of T-cell reconstitution after alpha-beta-depleted transplantation in children. The library targeted TCRbeta and was prepared with unique molecular identifiers. One entry per CDR3 protein, called by TCRdb with MiXCR from the PCR reads. This repertoire shows hundreds of thousands of distinct CDR3 sequences, 20% to 30% found once; its top ten account for about 5%. The source was PBMCs, mostly from graft donor cells, collected 360 days after TCRalphabeta/CD19-depleted stem cell transplant. All receptors derive from a female patient aged 2-15 years who had a stem cell transplant for congenital amegakaryocytic thrombocytopenia, so the T cells may come from the graft donor.

This clonotype appeared a few times. The rearrangement links TRBV4-2 to TRBJ2-5, with unresolved D. This CDR3 contains 15 residues. CDR1 is LGHNA and CDR2 is YNFKEQ in the germline V gene. The germline V and J ends were trimmed by 0 bases and 2 bases, with 10 bases remaining between them. The CDR3 here is CASSQELLGQETQYF. In DNA form, the CDR3 reads TGTGCCAGCAGCCAAGAACTTCTGGGGCAAGAGACCCAGTACTTC.

This clonotype showed up just a few times. The V and J genes are TRBV3-1 and TRBJ1-1; maybe TRBD1 (5 bases). V was trimmed by 1 base and J by 5 bases, leaving 14 bases between them. The CDR3 runs to 15 residues. Germline lookup yields CDR1 LGHDT and CDR2 YNNKEL (reference sequence). CDR3 sequence (DNA): TGTGCCAGCAGCCAAGGGTGGGGGAAGAGTACTGAAGCTTTCTTT. Translation gives CASSQGWGKSTEAFF.

The chain's CDR3 is CASSLVHSQNYGYTF. CDR3 sequence (DNA): TGTGCCAGCAGCTTAGTTCACAGCCAGAACTATGGCTACACCTTC. The V gene is TRBV7-9, the J gene TRBJ1-2; D is ambiguous. The ends were cut back, 1 base at V and 2 bases at J, with 11 bases in the middle. This CDR3 has 15 residues. Looked up from germline, CDR1 is SEHNR and CDR2 is FQNEAQ (reference sequence).

The chain recombines TRBV24-1 with TRBJ2-1; 7 bases fit TRBD2. This CDR3 has 17 residues. Germline CDR1 and CDR2: KGHDR and SFDVKD. Germline trimming cut 2 bases from V and 4 bases from J; bases unmatched to any gene: 10. This chain's CDR3 is CATSDYVGGRVYNEQFF. CDR3 nucleotide sequence: TGTGCCACCAGTGATTATGTGGGAGGGCGAGTATACAATGAGCAGTTCTTC.

This clonotype was found a few times. V gene TRBV6-1 combines with J gene TRBJ1-5; D not certain. The CDR3 has 17 residues. In germline, CDR1 is MNHNS, CDR2 SASEGT. The ends were cut back, 6 bases at V and 4 bases at J, with 22 bases in the middle. The CDR3 DNA follows: TGTGCCAGCAGCCCCAACGAGGGTCGGTCCATGAATCAGCCCCAGCATTTT. It is translated as CASSPNEGRSMNQPQHF.

In this sample, this clonotype turned up many times. The chain links TRBV20-1 to TRBJ1-6; D gene uncertain. The germline gives CDR1 DFQATT, CDR2 SNEGSKA (reference sequence). The germline V and J ends were trimmed by 0 bases and 0 bases, with 12 bases remaining between them. This CDR3 is 17 amino acids long. CDR3 DNA sequence: TGCAGTGCTAGAGATCTGACGGGAGGCTCCTATAATTCACCCCTCCACTTT. It yields the protein CSARDLTGGSYNSPLHF.

Only a few counts were recorded for this clonotype. The rearrangement uses TRBV5-6 and TRBJ1-2; D perhaps matches TRBD1 (6 bases). The CDR3 sequence is 15 residues long. CDR1 and CDR2 from the germline V gene are SGHDT and YYEEEE. V lost 2 bases and J lost 4, with 15 bases in between. In DNA form, the CDR3 reads TGTGCCAGCAGCTTTACTCTGACAGGAAGCTATGGCTACACCTTC. It codes for CASSFTLTGSYGYTF.

This clonotype was seen a few times. This rearrangement joins TRBV24-1 to TRBJ2-2, with D hard to call. The CDR3 is 13 amino acids. Looked up from germline, CDR1 is KGHDR and CDR2 is SFDVKD. V was trimmed by 8 bases and J by 2 bases, leaving 8 bases between them. The CDR3 sequence: CATINPNTGELFF. CDR3 bases: TGTGCCACCATTAACCCTAACACCGGGGAGCTGTTTTTT.

The chain combines TRBV2 with TRBJ2-7; 8 bases line up with TRBD1. Germline V gene sequence: CDR1 SNHLY, CDR2 FYNNEI. The CDR3 covers 14 residues. The junction had 10 bases not matched to a gene; V was cut back by 7 bases and J by 5 bases. For the CDR3, the DNA is TGTGCCAGCAAAGAAACCAGGGGGCTCAACGAGCAGTACTTC. Translated, it gives CASKETRGLNEQYF.

This chain links TRBV7-2 with TRBJ2-5; tentatively, D is TRBD1 or TRBD2 (5 bases each). The CDR3 is 15 residues long. Trimming pared 1 base from V and 4 bases from J, leaving 13 bases between. Germline loops: CDR1 SGHTA, CDR2 FQGNSA. Here the CDR3 DNA reads TGTGCCAGCAGCTTAGACGGGATGAGGGGAGAGACCCAGTACTTC. It translates to CASSLDGMRGETQYF.

The CDR3 nucleotides are TGTGCCAGCAGCTTATATTTGGGCGGAAACTATGGCTACACCTTC. Residues: CASSLYLGGNYGYTF. V gene TRBV5-5 combines with J gene TRBJ1-2; D is unclear. The CDR3 is 15 residues long. CDR1 is SGHKS, CDR2 YYEKEE, per germline (reference sequence). With 2 bases removed from V and 2 bases from J, the gap between germline ends came to 13 bases.

The chain is built from TRBV2 and TRBJ2-3; 7 bases line up with TRBD2. The CDR3 sequence is 16 residues long. From germline, CDR1 is SNHLY and CDR2 FYNNEI. V shed 1 base and J 4 bases; nucleotides not matched to a gene: 8. CDR3 in DNA: TGTGCCAGCAGTGAAGGAGGAGGGAGGGAATCAGATACGCAGTATTTT. Protein sequence: CASSEGGGRESDTQYF.

This sequence joins TRBV4-3 and TRBJ2-3; 9 positions match TRBD1. Germline V gene sequence: CDR1 LGHNA, CDR2 YSLEER. CDR3 size: 17 residues. The ends lost 3 bases at V and 4 bases at J; junction bases unmatched: 11. DNA of the CDR3: TGCGCCAGCAGCCATGACGGGACAGGGACGAGCTCAGATACGCAGTATTTT. This encodes CASSHDGTGTSSDTQYF.

The table lists this clonotype with a few counts. The chain employs TRBV12-3 or TRBV12-4 and TRBJ2-1; 12 bases match TRBD2. V shed 3 bases, J shed 8 bases, and the junction held 5 bases outside the gene matches. The CDR3 contains 15 residues. The CDR3 reads CASSFGLAGGDEQFF. CDR3 DNA: TGTGCCAGCAGTTTCGGCCTAGCGGGAGGGGATGAGCAGTTCTTC.

The chain's CDR3 is CASSEGPEASQYF. CDR3 DNA: TGCGCCAGCAGCGAGGGACCCGAGGCCTCGCAGTACTTC. V and J are TRBV5-1 and TRBJ2-7; the D gene could be TRBD1 or TRBD2 (5 bases each). V lost 4 bases to trimming and J lost 9 bases, with 17 bases between them. The CDR3 totals 13 residues. CDR1 and CDR2 (germline): SGHRS, YFSETQ.

There are a few counts of this clonotype. The chain couples TRBV10-2 to TRBJ1-1; D may be TRBD1 (6 bases). The CDR3 loop spans 16 amino acids. Trimming took off 6 bases at V and 0 bases at J, with 17 bases between the two ends. The germline CDR1 and CDR2 sequences are WSHSY and SAAADI. The CDR3 loop reads CASSEGFQGLNTEAFF. CDR3 in DNA: TGCGCCAGCAGCGAGGGATTTCAGGGGTTGAACACTGAAGCTTTCTTT.

This clonotype was counted a few times. The chain links TRBV12-3 or TRBV12-4 to TRBJ1-1, with a possible D match to TRBD1 (6 bases). The ends were cut back, 2 bases at V and 6 bases at J, with 16 bases in the middle. The CDR3 covers 15 residues. In nucleotides, the CDR3 is TGTGCCAGCAGTTTAAAGTTCAGGGGACGCGCTGAAGCTTTCTTT. Translation: CASSLKFRGRAEAFF.

V gene TRBV10-3 combines with J gene TRBJ2-2; D not resolved. Per the germline V gene, CDR1 is ENHRY and CDR2 is SYGVKD. Trimming pared 0 bases from V and 4 bases from J, leaving 6 bases between. The CDR3 totals 14 residues. CDR3 amino acids: CAISESPGTGELFF. The CDR3 coding sequence is TGTGCCATCAGTGAGTCGCCAGGCACCGGGGAGCTGTTTTTT.

This chain links TRBV7-9 with TRBJ1-1; perhaps TRBD1 as D (6 bases). CDR1 and CDR2 from the germline V gene are SEHNR and FQNEAQ (reference sequence). The V gene lost 5 bases and the J gene lost 1 base, with 17 bases spanning the gap. The CDR3 has 16 residues. CDR3 sequence: CASSLGGTGRNTEAFF. CDR3 in DNA: TGTGCCAGCAGCCTCGGTGGTACAGGGCGGAACACTGAAGCTTTCTTT.

The rearrangement links TRBV20-1 to TRBJ1-5; a possible D gene is TRBD1 (5 bases). Germline V gives CDR1 DFQATT, CDR2 SNEGSKA (reference sequence). The CDR3 totals 14 residues. The V end lost 7 bases, the J end lost 4 bases, and 17 bases lay between the germline ends. The CDR3 nucleotides read TGCAGTGTTCCCCAACCACGGGGGAATCAGCCCCAGCATTTT. Translation: CSVPQPRGNQPQHF.

This clonotype was counted at least ten times. The genes are TRBV28 and TRBJ1-6, with D uncertain. The CDR3 runs 12 residues. V was shortened by 3 bases and J by 7 bases, with 4 bases between the two germline ends. CDR1 is MDHEN, CDR2 SYDVKM, per germline. The CDR3 sequence: CASSFRNSPLHF. In DNA, the CDR3 is TGTGCCAGCAGTTTTAGGAATTCACCCCTCCACTTT.

This clonotype was seen repeatedly, ten times or more. DNA of the CDR3: TGTGCCAGCAGTTTACTAGCGGGAGGGCCGTTGGAGCAGTTCTTC. Encoded protein: CASSLLAGGPLEQFF. This sequence joins TRBV27 and TRBJ2-1; 12 nucleotides line up with TRBD2. Germline CDR1 and CDR2: MNHEY and SMNVEV (reference sequence). The V segment lost 2 bases and the J segment 10 bases; nucleotides outside the gene matches: 6. The CDR3 contains 15 residues.

This clonotype was seen more than once but under ten times. The genes are TRBV5-1 and TRBJ2-3; the match to TRBD1 covers 9 bases. Trimming removed 4 bases from V and 2 bases from J; junction bases left unmatched: 8. From germline, CDR1 is SGHRS and CDR2 YFSETQ. This CDR3 has 16 residues. CDR3 in DNA: TGCGCCAGCAGCCAAGCCGGGACAGGGAACACAGATACGCAGTATTTT. Its translation: CASSQAGTGNTDTQYF.

This sequence joins TRBV20-1 and TRBJ1-1; 12 nucleotides align to TRBD1. The germline gives CDR1 DFQATT, CDR2 SNEGSKA (reference sequence). This CDR3 comprises 14 residues. The junction had 12 bases not matched to a gene; V was cut back by 4 bases and J by 12 bases. In DNA, the CDR3 is TGCAGTGCTACCGGGACAGGGGGCCCCCTGAGGTCTTTCTTT. This codes for CSATGTGGPLRSFF.

The rearrangement joins TRBV6-4 to TRBJ2-7, with TRBD1 matching over 7 bases. The trim removed 8 bases at V and 3 bases at J, leaving 13 bases unmatched. The CDR3 spans 15 residues. Germline V gene lookup returns CDR1 MRHNA and CDR2 SNTAGT. The chain's CDR3 is CASPIQGLLLYEQYF. CDR3 bases: TGTGCCAGCCCAATACAGGGGCTCCTCCTCTACGAGCAGTACTTC.

V and J are TRBV9 and TRBJ1-2; D gene unclear. Germline CDR1 SGDLS, CDR2 YYNGEE. The CDR3 loop spans 15 amino acids. V gave up 0 bases and J gave up 0 bases, with 9 bases separating them. CDR3 in DNA: TGTGCCAGCAGCGTAGCTACGGGAGCTAACTATGGCTACACCTTC. It encodes CASSVATGANYGYTF.

This clonotype was detected a few times. This chain links TRBV6-2 or TRBV6-3 with TRBJ2-4; D may match TRBD1 or TRBD2 (5 bases each). V was pared by 9 bases and J by 1 base, with 34 bases between. CDR1 is MNHEY, CDR2 SVGEGT, per germline. The CDR3 consists of 21 residues. The chain's CDR3 is CARKTGTELKRALIAKNIQYF. CDR3 bases: TGTGCCAGAAAAACCGGGACCGAGCTTAAGAGGGCCCTCATTGCCAAAAACATTCAGTACTTC.

The chain couples TRBV20-1 to TRBJ1-5, with TRBD1 matching 8 bases. The CDR3 runs 20 residues. Trimming removed 0 bases from V and 3 bases from J; junction bases left unmatched: 19. The germline gives CDR1 DFQATT, CDR2 SNEGSKA (reference sequence). The CDR3 reads CSARDALRRPGQEINQPQHF. CDR3 sequence (DNA): TGCAGTGCTAGAGACGCCCTCCGTCGACCGGGACAGGAGATCAATCAGCCCCAGCATTTT.

V usage is TRBV4-1 and J usage is TRBJ2-5; 11 nucleotides agree with TRBD2. The V gene end was trimmed by 8 bases and the J gene end by 7 bases; junction bases not matched to a gene: 6. In germline, CDR1 is MGHRA, CDR2 YSYEKL. CDR3 length: 13 residues. CDR3 nucleotides: TGCGCCAGCCGCGGGACTAGCGGAGGGACCCAGTACTTC. It translates to CASRGTSGGTQYF.